These 29 T cell receptor beta chains originate from one sample sequenced in a study of blood T cell repertoires in COVID-19. The repertoire was sequenced with immunoSEQ multiplex PCR; TCRdb's copy has only in-frame clones and lacks some. This sample has over 150,000 clones; around 85% occur once, and the top ten carry under 0.8%. Sequencing input: peripheral blood. These receptors all come from a man aged 60 to 69 with COVID-19, enrolled during active disease.

The chain is built from TRBV7-2 and TRBJ2-2; D is perhaps TRBD1 (6 bases). Trimming took off 2 bases at V and 6 bases at J, with 13 bases between the two ends. The length of the CDR3 is 15 residues. Per germline, CDR1 SGHTA and CDR2 FQGNSA. CDR3 coding DNA: TGTGCCAGCAGCTTAAATACTAGACAGGCCGGGGAGCTGTTTTTT. Translation gives CASSLNTRQAGELFF.

This clone was seen a few times. The V gene is TRBV19, the J gene TRBJ2-7, with 9 bases that match TRBD1. This CDR3 has 15 amino acids. The J segment lost 7 bases and the V segment lost 6 bases, leaving 13 bases of the junction unmatched. Germline V lookup: CDR1 LNHDA, CDR2 SQIVND (reference sequence). The CDR3 DNA sequence: TGTGCCAGTAGAATGGGACAGGGCCCCTACGTGGAGCAGTACTTC. It is translated as CASRMGQGPYVEQYF.

The chain carries TRBV6-1 and TRBJ2-3; no definite D call. Germline V gives CDR1 MNHNS, CDR2 SASEGT. The CDR3 is 14 amino acids. Trimming shortened V by 8 bases and J by 2 bases, and 14 bases separated the two germline ends. CDR3: CASAPPVDTDTQYF. The CDR3 bases are TGTGCCAGCGCCCCGCCGGTAGACACAGATACGCAGTATTTT.

A single count supports this clone. The chain joins TRBV16 to TRBJ1-1, with TRBD1 matching over 8 bases. The V and J ends lost 0 bases and 5 bases, in that order; junction bases with no gene match: 5. Looked up from germline, CDR1 is KGHSY and CDR2 is FQNENV. CDR3 length equals 15 residues. CDR3 DNA sequence: TGTGCCAGCAGCCAATCAAGGCAGGGGGCGACTGAAGCTTTCTTT. Protein sequence: CASSQSRQGATEAFF.

CDR3 in amino acids: CASSSQGGTDTQYF. The CDR3 DNA is TGTGCCAGCAGCTCGCAGGGGGGCACAGATACGCAGTATTTT. This chain connects TRBV7-3 to TRBJ2-3; 7 bases match TRBD1. Trimming at V came to 4 bases and at J to 1 base, leaving 2 bases not matched to a gene. The germline CDR1 and CDR2 sequences are SGHTA and FQGTGA. The CDR3 is made up of 14 amino acids.

The chain joins TRBV29-1 to TRBJ2-7; D tentatively fits TRBD1 or TRBD2 (7 bases each). In germline, CDR1 is SQVTM, CDR2 ANQGSEA. Trimming removed 7 bases at V and 2 bases at J, with 12 bases between. The CDR3 is made up of 12 amino acids. The CDR3 DNA sequence: TGCAGCGCAGGGGGGGCCACCTACGAGCAGTACTTC. The encoded protein is CSAGGATYEQYF.

The J gene is TRBJ2-7, the V gene TRBV28; D call uncertain. Deletions cut 8 bases from V and 0 bases from J, with 17 bases between. CDR1 and CDR2 (germline): MDHEN, SYDVKM. CDR3 size: 15 residues. CDR3 in amino acids: CASWSRTAHSYEQYF. The CDR3 DNA reads as TGTGCCAGCTGGAGTCGTACCGCTCACTCCTACGAGCAGTACTTC.

The chain couples TRBV24-1 to TRBJ1-2, with TRBD1 matching 10 bases. CDR1 and CDR2 from the germline V gene are KGHDR and SFDVKD. The CDR3 has 15 residues. Trimming at V came to 7 bases and at J to 8 bases, leaving 12 bases not matched to a gene. DNA for the CDR3: TGTGCCACCAGCTATCCTGGGACAGGGGTAGAAGGCTACACCTTC. Residues: CATSYPGTGVEGYTF.

The chain carries TRBV5-4 and TRBJ2-1, with D possibly being TRBD1 (7 bases). CDR1 is SGHNT and CDR2 is YYREEE in the germline V gene (reference sequence). V lost 1 base and J lost 1, with 9 bases in between. The length of the CDR3 is 15 residues. Here the CDR3 DNA reads TGTGCCAGCAGCTTGCAGGGGGGATCCTACAATGAGCAGTTCTTC. Translation: CASSLQGGSYNEQFF. Combining the CDR3 with reference TRBV5-4 and TRBJ2-1 gives the whole variable domain ETGVTQSPTHLIKTRGQQVTLRCSSQSGHNTVSWYQQALGQGPQFIFQYYREEENGRGNFPPRFSGLQFPNYSSELNVNALELDDSALYLCASSLQGGSYNEQFFGPGTRLTVL.

CDR3 sequence reads: CASSPDSLLNTEAFF. CDR3 sequence (DNA): TGTGCCAGCTCACCGGACAGCCTGCTGAACACTGAAGCTTTCTTT. J is TRBJ1-1 and V is TRBV18; D is possibly TRBD1 (6 bases). Germline CDR1 KGHSH, CDR2 LQKENI. The length of the CDR3 is 15 residues. V was shortened by 3 bases and J by 0 bases, with 11 bases between the two germline ends.

The chain combines TRBV6-2 or TRBV6-3 with TRBJ2-1; D possibly corresponds to TRBD1 (6 bases). Germline CDR1 MNHEY, CDR2 SVGEGT. The germline V and J ends were trimmed by 2 bases and 0 bases, with 8 bases remaining between them. The CDR3 runs 15 residues. The CDR3 loop reads CASSYDRSSYNEQFF. The CDR3 nucleotides read TGTGCCAGCAGTTACGACAGGAGCTCCTACAATGAGCAGTTCTTC.

The chain uses TRBV7-9 and TRBJ2-4; tentatively, D is TRBD2 (5 bases). Per germline, CDR1 SEHNR and CDR2 FQNEAQ (reference sequence). Deletions cut 2 bases from V and 7 bases from J, with 12 bases between. The CDR3 length is 14 residues. CDR3 in DNA: TGTGCCAGCAGCTTACAGTCGACGGGGAACATTCAGTACTTC. This sequence encodes CASSLQSTGNIQYF.

This chain joins TRBV19 and TRBJ1-1; the match to TRBD1 covers 7 bases. J gave up 6 bases and V 2 bases, and 6 bases lay outside the gene matches. The CDR3 covers 14 residues. Per the germline V gene, CDR1 is LNHDA and CDR2 is SQIVND (reference sequence). CDR3 sequence reads: CASSIIGRGAEAFF. CDR3 bases: TGTGCCAGTAGTATAATTGGCAGGGGGGCTGAAGCTTTCTTT.

The genes are TRBV12-5 and TRBJ1-5; unclear D gene. Germline loops: CDR1 LGHNT, CDR2 FRNRAP. Trimming cost V 4 bases and J 3 bases, with 7 bases left between them. The CDR3 has 13 residues. The CDR3 protein is CASGSLLNQPQHF. The CDR3 nucleotides read TGTGCTAGTGGTTCACTACTCAATCAGCCCCAGCATTTT. The variable domain in full, with the rest retrieved from reference TRBV12-5 and TRBJ1-5, is DARVTQTPRHKVTEMGQEVTMRCQPILGHNTVFWYRQTMMQGLELLAYFRNRAPLDDSGMPKDRFSAEMPDATLATLKIQPSEPRDSAVYFCASGSLLNQPQHFGDGTRLSIL.

The chain joins TRBV5-1 to TRBJ2-7, with 7 bases aligning to TRBD2. This CDR3 has 12 amino acids. Unmatched junction bases numbered 0, after V lost 4 bases and J lost 2 bases. In germline, CDR1 is SGHRS, CDR2 YFSETQ. The CDR3 region has the DNA TGCGCCAGCAGCCGGGGGGCCTACGAGCAGTACTTC. This sequence encodes CASSRGAYEQYF.

The J gene is TRBJ2-3, the V gene TRBV14; D is unresolved. Trimming pared 6 bases from V and 7 bases from J, leaving 8 bases between. Germline V gene sequence: CDR1 SGHDN, CDR2 FVKESK. The CDR3 consists of 11 residues. The CDR3 spells CASSQINTQYF. The CDR3 region has the DNA TGTGCCAGCAGTCAAATTAATACGCAGTATTTT.

V usage is TRBV11-3 and J usage is TRBJ2-3; 9 bases are shared with TRBD1. The CDR3 spans 15 residues. V lost 6 bases to trimming and J lost 3 bases; unmatched junction nucleotides: 7. Germline CDR1 is SGHNT and CDR2 is YENEEA. The CDR3 nucleotides are TGTGCCAGCAGTGACGGACAGGGGAAAACAGATACGCAGTATTTT. Translation gives CASSDGQGKTDTQYF.

The CDR3 sequence: CASSPAGIRVEQYF. The CDR3 DNA reads TGTGCCAGCTCACCAGCGGGTATAAGGGTCGAGCAGTACTTC. The chain is built from TRBV18 and TRBJ2-7, with D maybe TRBD2 (5 bases). V was shortened by 2 bases and J by 6 bases, with 14 bases between the two germline ends. Germline V gene sequence: CDR1 KGHSH, CDR2 LQKENI. There are 14 residues in the CDR3.

V is TRBV2 and J is TRBJ1-5; no firm D call. The CDR3 is made up of 13 amino acids. V was pared by 2 bases and J by 7 bases, with 9 bases between. Per the germline V gene, CDR1 is SNHLY and CDR2 is FYNNEI. The CDR3 is CASSEYFEQPQHF. CDR3 bases: TGTGCCAGCAGTGAATATTTTGAGCAGCCCCAGCATTTT.

V usage is TRBV18 and J usage is TRBJ1-2; D might be TRBD1 (6 bases). The CDR3 has 14 residues. V lost 5 bases to trimming and J lost 0 bases, with 10 bases between them. The germline CDR1 and CDR2 sequences are KGHSH and LQKENI. The CDR3 sequence: CASSSGTPNYGYTF. DNA for the CDR3: TGTGCCAGCTCAAGTGGGACACCTAACTATGGCTACACCTTC.

The gene calls are TRBV11-2 and TRBJ1-2; TRBD1 matches at 7 bases. Germline CDR1 reads SGHAT; CDR2 reads FQNNGV. V lost 4 bases and J lost 2; bases outside the gene matches: 7. The CDR3 sequence is 15 residues long. The CDR3 region is CASSSYRGANYGYTF. DNA for the CDR3: TGTGCCAGCAGCTCCTACAGGGGAGCCAACTATGGCTACACCTTC. Complete variable domain (other parts from reference TRBV11-2 and TRBJ1-2): EAGVAQSPRYKIIEKRQSVAFWCNPISGHATLYWYQQILGQGPKLLIQFQNNGVVDDSQLPKDRFSAERLKGVDSTLKIQPAKLEDSAVYLCASSSYRGANYGYTFGSGTRLTVV.

This sequence joins TRBV25-1 and TRBJ1-6, with D possibly being TRBD1 (5 bases). The CDR3 runs to 15 residues. The V end lost 1 base, the J end lost 10 bases, and 14 bases lay between the germline ends. From germline, CDR1 is MGHDK and CDR2 SYGVNS. As DNA, the CDR3 is TGTGCCAGCAGTGAATTTGGGGCAGGACCCTCACCCCTCCACTTT. Protein sequence: CASSEFGAGPSPLHF.

This clone has a single count. The DNA for the CDR3 is TGTGCCAGCAGCTTATCCTCCGGGGTTAAGCAGCCCCAGCATTTT. Amino acids: CASSLSSGVKQPQHF. This chain connects TRBV7-2 to TRBJ1-5; D not certain. The length of the CDR3 is 15 residues. Deletions cut 2 bases from V and 7 bases from J, with 15 bases between. CDR1 is SGHTA and CDR2 is FQGNSA in the germline V gene.

The chain is built from TRBV20-1 and TRBJ2-1, with 7 bases that match TRBD2. J gave up 2 bases and V 3 bases, and 10 bases lay outside the gene matches. The CDR3 loop spans 16 amino acids. Germline assignment: CDR1 DFQATT and CDR2 SNEGSKA (reference sequence). The CDR3 region has the DNA TGCAGTGCTAGTATCAAGAGCGGGGCGGCCTACAATGAGCAGTTCTTC. It translates to CSASIKSGAAYNEQFF.

The chain uses TRBV6-1 and TRBJ1-1, with unresolved D. Germline V gene lookup returns CDR1 MNHNS and CDR2 SASEGT. V was cut by 3 bases and J by 1 base, with 18 bases left in between. The CDR3 consists of 17 residues. The CDR3 DNA reads TGTGCCAGCAGTGACCGCCCCCTCCTCCGGTGGAACACTGAAGCTTTCTTT. Protein product: CASSDRPLLRWNTEAFF.

This chain links TRBV3-1 (or the pseudogene TRBV3-2) with TRBJ1-1; 8 positions match TRBD1. This CDR3 spans 16 amino acids. Losses at the gene ends were 3 bases for V and 6 bases for J; bases not matched to a gene: 12. CDR1 and CDR2 from the germline V gene are LGHDT and YNNKEL (reference sequence). The CDR3 DNA reads TGTGCCAGCAGCCACCTTAGGACAGGGTCGGTACCTGAAGCTTTCTTT. It encodes CASSHLRTGSVPEAFF.

The chain has TRBV14 and TRBJ2-1; 15 bases are a match to TRBD2. From germline, CDR1 is SGHDN and CDR2 FVKESK. V dropped 0 bases and J dropped 8; count of bases not matched to a gene: 2. There are 16 residues in the CDR3. The CDR3 here is CASSQEGLAGGYEQFF. CDR3 in DNA: TGTGCCAGCAGCCAAGAGGGACTAGCGGGAGGTTATGAGCAGTTCTTC.

This chain joins TRBV25-1 and TRBJ1-3, with 7 bases aligning to TRBD1. Germline V gene data show CDR1 as MGHDK and CDR2 as SYGVNS. This CDR3 is 14 amino acids long. J lost 0 bases, V lost 7 bases, and 3 bases had no gene match. In nucleotides, the CDR3 is TGTGCCAGCACGGGACAGCACTCTGGAAACACCATATATTTT. Encoded protein: CASTGQHSGNTIYF.

The chain employs TRBV10-2 and TRBJ1-2, with D tentatively TRBD1 (6 bases). The CDR3 is 15 amino acids. Trimming took off 5 bases at V and 0 bases at J, with 13 bases between the two ends. Germline loops: CDR1 WSHSY, CDR2 SAAADI. The CDR3 DNA follows: TGCGCCAGCAGTCCCCGGACAGAGTCTAACTATGGCTACACCTTC. Translation: CASSPRTESNYGYTF.